Presented here are 14 T cell receptor beta chains from one specimen sequenced in a study of T-cell memory formation after mild COVID-19. Each CDR3 protein is one row after TCRdb ran MiXCR on the 5' RACE reads. The table has 100,000 to 120,000 distinct CDR3 sequences, about 24% seen once. The specimen sequenced was PBMCs or a T cell subset sorted from them (not recorded which). Every receptor here comes from a man aged 18 to 30 who had mild COVID-19 (a few samples of this study predate the infection). Cell type and time point are not known.

J is TRBJ1-1 and V is TRBV12-3 or TRBV12-4; no definite D call. The CDR3 runs 13 residues. Between the trimmed V and J ends, which lost 7 bases and 4 bases, there was a span of 13 bases. The CDR3 sequence is CASTVNQVTEAFF. CDR3 in DNA: TGTGCCAGCACCGTTAACCAGGTCACTGAAGCTTTCTTT.

V usage is TRBV4-1 and J usage is TRBJ2-5; D remains ambiguous. Germline CDR1 MGHRA, CDR2 YSYEKL. The CDR3 consists of 13 residues. Trimming stripped 1 base from V and 1 base from J, with 4 bases between. DNA for the CDR3: TGCGCCAGCAGCCAAGTCACCCAAGAGACCCAGTACTTC. The encoded protein is CASSQVTQETQYF.

The J gene is TRBJ2-1, the V gene TRBV6-2 or TRBV6-3; 9 bases are shared with TRBD2. This CDR3 is built from 13 residues. The V gene end was trimmed by 2 bases and the J gene end by 8 bases; junction bases not matched to a gene: 1. From germline, CDR1 is MNHEY and CDR2 SVGEGT. In DNA form, the CDR3 reads TGTGCCAGCAGTTACGCGGGGGGGGATGAGCAGTTCTTC. It is translated as CASSYAGGDEQFF.

This clonotype was seen more than once but under ten times. The V call is TRBV7-8, the J call TRBJ2-7; 7 positions agree with TRBD1. CDR3 size: 13 residues. The ends lost 3 bases at V and 3 bases at J; junction bases unmatched: 2. Per the germline V gene, CDR1 is SGHVS and CDR2 is FQNEAQ. The CDR3 reads CASSFGDSYEQYV. In nucleotides, the CDR3 is TGTGCCAGCAGCTTCGGGGACAGCTACGAGCAGTACGTC.

This clonotype has a handful of counts. The V gene is TRBV27, the J gene TRBJ1-2, with 10 bases that match TRBD1. This CDR3 region has 14 residues. Losses at the gene ends were 5 bases for V and 5 bases for J; bases not matched to a gene: 5. Germline CDR1 reads MNHEY; CDR2 reads SMNVEV (reference sequence). CDR3: CASSAGTGAYGYTF. The CDR3, as DNA: TGTGCCAGCAGTGCCGGGACAGGGGCTTATGGCTACACCTTC.

This clonotype was seen more than once but under ten times. This chain links TRBV7-9 with TRBJ2-1; 9 bases agree with TRBD2. The length of the CDR3 is 15 residues. Per the germline V gene, CDR1 is SEHNR and CDR2 is FQNEAQ (reference sequence). Germline trimming cut 4 bases from V and 12 bases from J; bases unmatched to any gene: 13. DNA for the CDR3: TGTGCCAGCAGCTCAGTGGGACTAGCTTCCGTTCGGCAGTTCTTC. This encodes CASSSVGLASVRQFF. Full variable domain (rest looked up from reference TRBV7-9 and TRBJ2-1): DTGVSQNPRHKITKRGQNVTFRCDPISEHNRLYWYRQTLGQGPEFLTYFQNEAQLEKSRLLSDRFSAERPKGSFSTLEIQRTEQGDSAMYLCASSSVGLASVRQFFGPGTRLTVL.

As to this clonotype: One end of the junction varies from germline; a read error may be responsible. The rearrangement uses TRBV7-7 and TRBJ2-5; 12 bases map to TRBD2. Germline V gene data show CDR1 as SSHAT and CDR2 as FNYEAQ (reference sequence). The length of the CDR3 is 15 residues. CDR3 coding DNA: TGTGCTAGCAGCTGGACTAGCGGGGAACAAGAGACCCAGTACTTC. Its protein is CASSWTSGEQETQYF.

The chain is built from TRBV6-2 or TRBV6-3 and TRBJ2-1; D may be TRBD1 (6 bases). The germline gives CDR1 MNHEY, CDR2 SVGEGT. The V end was cut by 11 bases, the J end by 2 bases, with 16 bases between. The CDR3 consists of 14 residues. The CDR3 DNA follows: TGTGCCTCCAAGTGGTCAGGGGCCTACAATGAGCAGTTCTTC. This translates into CASKWSGAYNEQFF.

This clonotype was seen a few times. The V call is TRBV6-6, the J call TRBJ1-1; unclear D gene. Germline lookup yields CDR1 MNHNY and CDR2 SVGAGI (reference sequence). Deletions cut 6 bases from V and 6 bases from J, with 11 bases between. CDR3 length: 12 amino acids. CDR3 region: CASRERLSEAFF. The DNA for the CDR3 is TGTGCCAGCAGGGAGAGGCTATCTGAAGCTTTCTTT.

This clonotype was seen only a few times. The V and J genes are TRBV23-1 and TRBJ1-4; 9 bases are a match to TRBD1. TRBV23-1 belongs to the ORF category, with a function that is uncertain. The CDR3 contains 14 residues. After removal of 4 bases from V and 6 bases from J, the junction contained 3 bases not matched to a gene. The CDR3 loop reads CASSRRQGDEKLFF. The CDR3 nucleotides read TGCGCCAGCAGTCGACGACAGGGGGATGAAAAACTGTTTTTT.

The chain is built from TRBV6-2 or TRBV6-3 and TRBJ2-7, with TRBD2 as a possible D gene (5 bases). This CDR3 contains 14 residues. Germline assignment: CDR1 MNHEY and CDR2 SVGEGT. V lost 1 base and J 3 bases, leaving 10 bases between the germline ends. CDR3 region: CASSYFAGGYEQYF. CDR3 in DNA: TGTGCCAGCAGTTACTTTGCCGGAGGCTACGAGCAGTACTTC.

This chain connects TRBV5-1 to TRBJ1-5; the D is unclear. Germline CDR1 is SGHRS and CDR2 is YFSETQ. CDR3 size: 15 residues. V gave up 0 bases and J gave up 4 bases, with 11 bases separating them. The CDR3 DNA follows: TGCGCCAGCAGCTTGGATGGGAGCGATAATCAGCCCCAGCATTTT. Translated: CASSLDGSDNQPQHF.

V and J are TRBV5-4 and TRBJ2-7; TRBD2 agrees at 7 bases. Per the germline V gene, CDR1 is SGHNT and CDR2 is YYREEE (reference sequence). CDR3 length equals 13 residues. J was trimmed by 4 bases and V by 2 bases; bases with no gene match: 3. The CDR3 sequence: CASSLPGGYEQYV. The DNA for the CDR3 is TGTGCCAGCAGCTTACCGGGGGGTTACGAGCAGTACGTC.

The V and J genes are TRBV20-1 and TRBJ2-1; D not resolved. The CDR3 runs to 15 residues. V dropped 0 bases and J dropped 4 bases, with 13 bases sitting between them. The germline CDR1 and CDR2 sequences are DFQATT and SNEGSKA (reference sequence). The CDR3 coding sequence is TGCAGTGCTAGAGATGGGCGGACCCCTTACAATGAGCAGTTCTTC. It specifies CSARDGRTPYNEQFF.